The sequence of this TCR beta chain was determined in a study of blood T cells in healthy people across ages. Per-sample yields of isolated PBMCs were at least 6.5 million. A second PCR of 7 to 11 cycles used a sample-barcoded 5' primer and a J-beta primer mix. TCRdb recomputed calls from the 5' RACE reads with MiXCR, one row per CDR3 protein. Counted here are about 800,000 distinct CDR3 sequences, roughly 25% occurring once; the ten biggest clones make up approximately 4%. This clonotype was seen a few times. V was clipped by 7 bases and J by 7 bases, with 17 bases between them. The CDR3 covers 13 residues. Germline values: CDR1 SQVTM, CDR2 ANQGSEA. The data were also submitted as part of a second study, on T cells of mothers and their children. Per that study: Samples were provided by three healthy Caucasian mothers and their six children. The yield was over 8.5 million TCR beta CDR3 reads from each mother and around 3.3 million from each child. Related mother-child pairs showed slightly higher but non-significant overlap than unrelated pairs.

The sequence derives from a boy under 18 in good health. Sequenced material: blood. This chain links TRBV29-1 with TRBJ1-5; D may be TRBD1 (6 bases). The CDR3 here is CSAGWGAGQPQHF. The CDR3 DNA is TGCAGCGCCGGATGGGGGGCAGGGCAGCCCCAGCATTTT.